This T cell receptor beta chain was sequenced during a study of T cells in Graves' hyperthyroidism and ophthalmopathy. As for the study in general: Peripheral blood was drawn at first diagnosis, prior to all treatment.

Study observations and caveats: Blood also contained most expanded thyroid clonotypes above 0.001. A model of 13 V-J features distinguished ophthalmopathy from stable hyperthyroidism.

In the case of this clonotype: Its antigen is currently unknown.

Amplified TCR beta CDR3 regions came from RNA transcripts. The primer set for the first-round RT-PCR of the TCR CDR3 was HTBI. TCRdb passed the multiplex PCR reads through MiXCR, listing each CDR3 protein once. The data contain over 200,000 distinct CDR3 sequences, around 20% of them singletons. The study based diagnoses on clinical symptoms, serum thyroxine and TRAb, thyroid ultrasound and orbital computed tomography. Sequencing was done on a sample of blood. The source of this sequence is a man aged 35 to 55 with Graves' hyperthyroidism.

The CDR3 nucleotides are TGTGCCACCAGCAGAGAGGGCCGAGGACCGATCTACGAGCAGTACTTC. Translated, it gives CATSREGRGPIYEQYF. This sequence joins TRBV15 and TRBJ2-7; D gene unclear. V was clipped by 0 bases and J by 3 bases, with 15 bases between them. The CDR3 runs to 16 residues. Germline V gene lookup returns CDR1 LNHNV and CDR2 YYDKDF (reference sequence).